The TCR beta chain described here comes from a study of vaccination effects on CD4 cells after COVID-19 (dated by TCRdb to 2022 to 2024). Regarding the study in general: Each participant got two doses of an mRNA SARS-CoV-2 vaccine, either BNT162b2 or mRNA-1273. The Oncomine TCR Beta short-read assay on an Illumina iSeq 100 was used to sequence cultures from other donors in the study. In both COVID-19 convalescent patients and infection-naive vaccine recipients, the study compared SARS-CoV-2 spike-specific CD4+ TCR repertoires from before mRNA vaccination with those from after it. The full study included over 8 COVID-19 convalescent patients and several SARS-CoV-2-naive healthy vaccine recipients. Findings and caveats that apply to the study as a whole: Marked clonal contraction was observed in both infection-induced and vaccine-induced clones at late post-vaccination timepoints, consistent with waning T cell responses. The study was limited by a small number of convalescent patients and lacked early post-infection timepoints. In healthy vaccine recipients, vaccine-induced clones were almost all SARS-CoV-2 mono-reactive, with only 1 of 255 cross-reactive with common cold coronaviruses.

Preparation of the library involved the immunoSEQ multiplex PCR assay. DNA from the cultured, isolated CD4+ T cells was subjected to TCR beta CDR3 sequencing. The authors' analysis ran thus. Non-productive TCR sequences were removed and reads were trimmed to the CDR3 region, keeping CDR3s of at least 7 amino acids. Antigen-specific clonotypes were identified using the MANAFEST web app by comparison of expansion in peptide wells against reference cultures. For clones to be considered positive, expansion at FDR<0.05 versus reference and all other wells, an odds ratio above 5, and a frequency above 0.1% in two replicate wells were required. Cross-reactive clonotypes were defined as significantly expanded in SARS-CoV-2 spike wells and in at least one common cold coronavirus spike condition. CDR3 similarity was assessed by Levenshtein distance with the stringdist R package, and unrooted trees were built with ape in R 3.6.1. In its TCRdb copy, this immuneACCESS table keeps in-frame sequences only and misses some clones. Where compared with another copy, unresolved V genes explain less than half of these, and the others have no known cause. D and trimming were read from the DNA, whereas the V and J calls and clone size are those reported in that table. Present in this sample are more than 20,000 clones, around 74% of which were seen just once. Approximately 19% of the sample is in the top ten clones.

About this clone: The specificity of this receptor is unknown. There are no base qualities to consult, and no much larger clone falls within one base.

CDR1 MNHNS and CDR2 SASEGT are derived from the germline V gene. Trimming removed 3 bases from V and 10 bases from J, leaving 13 bases between the germline ends. From the cysteine up to the phenylalanine, the CDR3 has a length of 14 residues. The entry retains the CDR3 DNA only, 42 bases that are in frame from base 1. The ViraFEST assay stimulated PBMC with viral peptide pools and then used TCR sequencing to identify antigen-specific CD4+ T cell clonotypes by expansion. After more than 9 days of culture, CD4+ T cells were isolated with the EasySep CD4+ T cell isolation kit. None of the healthy vaccine recipients had a prior SARS-CoV-2 infection, which was confirmed by nucleocapsid antibody tests that came back negative both before and after vaccination. Some 2.2 million PBMC per well were cultured in IMDM with about 4.8% human AB serum, 8 to 10 IU/ml IL-2 and gentamicin, plus 10 ug/ml peptides. Half of the culture medium was replaced with fresh IL-2-containing medium on days 3 and 7. Unless noted otherwise, every peptide stimulation condition was grown in triplicate wells. PBMC were separated from whole blood using Ficoll-Paque Plus gradient centrifugation and were then either cryopreserved at -140C or used fresh. The overlapping peptide pools covered the spike proteins of SARS-CoV-2 and of the common cold coronaviruses HCoV-NL63, HCoV-OC43 and HCoV-229E. The QIAamp micro DNA kit was used to extract genomic DNA from the cultured CD4+ T cells.

The receptor was derived from a human donor who received a COVID-19 vaccine. The chain uses TRBV6-1 and TRBJ1-6, with no reliable assignment of the D segment. The sequencing used CD4+ T cells from PBMCs cultured with HCoV-NL63 spike peptides, collected before COVID-19 vaccination. What this sample's cell subset or site label stands for: HCoV-NL63 spike overlapping peptide pool stimulation. The nucleotide sequence reads TGTGCCAGCAGTGACGAAAGTTATCGGTCACCCCTCCACTTT. The resulting protein is CASSDESYRSPLHF.